This record concerns one T cell receptor beta chain sequence. This CDR3 is 18 amino acids long. Germline-derived CDR1 and CDR2 are MDHEN and SYDVKM. Trimming took 5 bases from V and 5 from J, leaving 24 bases between them. This specimen belongs to a study of cytomegalovirus exposure and HLA in healthy donors. A multiplex PCR was run with 60 Vbeta primers and 13 Jbeta primers. TCRdb's copy holds only in-frame clones and misses some; the assay was immunoSEQ multiplex PCR. The sample lists tens of thousands of clones; approximately 86% were seen once. This chain links TRBV28 with TRBJ2-2, with D tentatively TRBD2 (5 bases). Sample: PBMCs. The receptor's source is a woman younger than 30 in good health and CMV-seronegative. The CDR3 loop reads CASSKLRVRARPTGELFF. In DNA form, the CDR3 reads TGTGCCAGCAGTAAACTTAGGGTGCGGGCCCGCCCGACCGGGGAGCTGTTTTTT. The full variable domain, its missing parts supplied by reference TRBV28 and TRBJ2-2, is DVKVTQSSRYLVKRTGEKVFLECVQDMDHENMFWYRQDPGLGLRLIYFSYDVKMKEKGDIPEGYSVSREKKERFSLILESASTNQTSMYLCASSKLRVRARPTGELFFGEGSRLTVL.